The 11 T cell receptor beta chains given below trace back to one sample, sequenced in a study of PD-L1 blockade in urothelial cancer (dated by TCRdb to about 2017). Preparation of the library involved the immunoSEQ multiplex PCR assay. As stored in TCRdb, this immuneACCESS dataset retains in-frame rearrangements with V and J assigned. A fraction of the clones does not appear; measured against another copy, unresolved V genes explain less than half of the discrepancy, and the remainder lacks a known reason. This sample comprises about 88,000 clones, more than 85% of them detected only once. Jointly, the top ten make up roughly 9.4% of the sample. The material sequenced was PBMCs, taken around atezolizumab (anti-PD-L1) treatment. These receptors were obtained from a man in his 60s with urothelial cancer.

In DNA form, the CDR3 reads TGTGCCAGCAGCTTAGCGCCAGGGCCGGGTTATGGCTACACCTTC. It specifies CASSLAPGPGYGYTF. This sequence joins TRBV7-2 and TRBJ1-2; possibly TRBD1 for D (5 bases). The V gene lost 0 bases and the J gene lost 5 bases, with 13 bases spanning the gap. This CDR3 region has 15 residues. Germline CDR1 and CDR2: SGHTA and FQGNSA.

The sample holds one count of this clone. The V and J genes are TRBV5-1 and TRBJ2-5, with 9 bases identical to TRBD2. Unmatched junction bases numbered 7, after V lost 2 bases and J lost 2 bases. This CDR3 contains 16 residues. CDR1 and CDR2 from the germline V gene are SGHRS and YFSETQ. CDR3 sequence (DNA): TGCGCCAGCAGCTTTGCGGGGGGGCTTTTACAAGAGACCCAGTACTTC. This codes for CASSFAGGLLQETQYF.

The chain joins TRBV9 to TRBJ2-7; 7 nucleotides line up with TRBD2. With 0 bases clipped from V and 3 bases from J, the junction kept 6 bases outside the gene matches. This CDR3 has 15 residues. CDR1 is SGDLS and CDR2 is YYNGEE in the germline V gene. The CDR3 coding sequence is TGTGCCAGCAGCGTAGCGGCTAGCGGCAACTACGAGCAGTACTTC. Translating gives CASSVAASGNYEQYF.

This rearrangement joins TRBV7-2 to TRBJ2-3, with 10 bases lining up with TRBD2. The germline V gene has CDR1 SGHTA and CDR2 FQGNSA. Trimming cost V 4 bases and J 0 bases; bases outside gene matches: 4. The CDR3 is 16 residues long. For the CDR3, the DNA is TGTGCCAGCAGCTCCCGACTAGCGGGCAGCACAGATACGCAGTATTTT. Its translation is CASSSRLAGSTDTQYF.

This chain uses TRBV2 with TRBJ1-4; the D gene is possibly TRBD1 (5 bases). CDR1 is SNHLY, CDR2 FYNNEI, per germline. This CDR3 contains 14 residues. Trimming stripped 1 base from V and 9 bases from J, with 12 bases between. CDR3 coding DNA: TGTGCCAGCAGTGAAGGACAGTTTCAGCAAAAACTGTTTTTT. This encodes CASSEGQFQQKLFF.

The table lists this clone with a count of one. The V and J genes are TRBV4-2 and TRBJ2-7; D perhaps matches TRBD2 (6 bases). There are 15 residues in the CDR3. Trimming pared 0 bases from V and 4 bases from J, leaving 13 bases between. The germline CDR1 and CDR2 sequences are LGHNA and YNFKEQ. CDR3 DNA sequence: TGTGCCAGCAGCCAAGATATGCAGGGAGGATACGAGCAGTACTTC. It encodes CASSQDMQGGYEQYF.

The chain couples TRBV6-1 to TRBJ2-7; possible D gene TRBD2, 6 bases. The CDR3 has 13 residues. Germline V gene lookup returns CDR1 MNHNS and CDR2 SASEGT. V shed 4 bases and J shed 8 bases, with 15 bases lying between them. CDR3 DNA sequence: TGTGCCAGCAGTGGGTCGGGAGTGTCAAAGCAGTACTTC. Its translation is CASSGSGVSKQYF.

The chain couples TRBV6-5 to TRBJ2-7, with a tentative D call TRBD2 (5 bases). Trimming left V 6 bases short and J 0 bases short, with 9 bases between. CDR3 length equals 13 residues. CDR1 and CDR2 (germline): MNHEY, SVGAGI. The CDR3 DNA is TGTGCCAGCAGGCCACTAGGCTCCTACGAGCAGTACTTC. It encodes CASRPLGSYEQYF.

This clone has more than one count but fewer than ten. The chain couples TRBV19 to TRBJ1-4; the match to TRBD1 covers 11 bases. With 5 bases clipped from V and 4 bases from J, the junction kept 9 bases outside the gene matches. The CDR3 has 17 residues. CDR1 is LNHDA, CDR2 SQIVND, per germline (reference sequence). CDR3 DNA: TGTGCCAGTAGTCCGGACAGGGGGCTTATGAATAATGAAAAACTGTTTTTT. This translates into CASSPDRGLMNNEKLFF.

The rearrangement uses TRBV27 and TRBJ1-1; TRBD1 is a possible D gene (5 bases). CDR3 size: 15 residues. CDR1 and CDR2 from the germline V gene are MNHEY and SMNVEV (reference sequence). Trimming shortened V by 7 bases and J by 10 bases, and 25 bases separated the two germline ends. The CDR3 nucleotides read TGTGCCAGCACCCTTCGGGGGGGGGTAAACGTCCGAGCTTTCTTT. Its translation: CASTLRGGVNVRAFF.

V usage is TRBV5-1 and J usage is TRBJ1-1; 8 positions agree with TRBD1. Germline assignment: CDR1 SGHRS and CDR2 YFSETQ. V shed 3 bases, J shed 3 bases, and the junction held 1 base outside the gene matches. The CDR3 is 13 amino acids. The CDR3 is CASSSDRDTEAFF. CDR3 DNA sequence: TGCGCCAGCAGCTCGGACAGGGACACTGAAGCTTTCTTT.